This T cell receptor (beta chain) emerged from a study of monozygotic twins with inflammatory bowel disease. General study points: By inverse Simpson index, TCRbeta diversity was lower in IBD patients than in healthy co-twins.

Remarks on this clonotype: The antigen is not known.

The team made cDNA by running eight separate reactions for each sample. TCRdb re-called the 5' RACE reads, yielding one record per CDR3 amino acid sequence without DNA. The sample has 440,000 or so distinct CDR3 sequences. The CDR3 loop spans 13 amino acids. CDR1 is SGHDT, CDR2 YYEEEE, per germline. The clonotype was recovered from a human donor with ulcerative colitis or Crohn's disease, or a healthy co-twin of an affected twin (not recorded which). The chain uses TRBV5-6 and TRBJ1-1; the TCRdb call, TRBD1, lacks DNA for checking. Sequenced material: blood. The chain's CDR3 is CASSKQGPGEAFF.